Given below is one T cell receptor beta chain in context. 60 Vbeta and 13 Jbeta primers were used in PCR. Clones were sequenced by immunoSEQ multiplex PCR, and TCRdb holds only the in-frame ones, with some missing. Among fewer than 200,000 clones listed, 75% to 80% were seen once. These data are taken from a study of cytomegalovirus exposure and HLA in healthy donors. The CDR3 extends over 16 amino acids. Germline loops: CDR1 LNHDA, CDR2 SQIVND (reference sequence). Trimming cost V 4 bases and J 8 bases; bases outside gene matches: 13. The rearrangement uses TRBV19 and TRBJ2-1; 8 positions match TRBD1. The material sequenced was PBMCs. The receptor was derived from a woman in her 50s in good health and CMV-seropositive. CDR3 in DNA: TGTGCCAGTAGTACCCCACAGGGGGATGGACTCGATGAGCAGTTCTTC. Amino acids: CASSTPQGDGLDEQFF. Complete variable domain (other parts from reference TRBV19 and TRBJ2-1): DGGITQSPKYLFRKEGQNVTLSCEQNLNHDAMYWYRQDPGQGLRLIYYSQIVNDFQKGDIAEGYSVSREKKESFPLTVTSAQKNPTAFYLCASSTPQGDGLDEQFFGPGTRLTVL.